The present T cell receptor (beta chain) was sequenced within a study of blood T cell repertoires in COVID-19. V lost 1 base to trimming and J lost 4 bases; unmatched junction nucleotides: 10. Per the germline V gene, CDR1 is LNHDA and CDR2 is SQIVND (reference sequence). The CDR3 totals 16 residues. Original handling: Amplification of reference gene primers was used by the study to estimate nucleated cell counts. Sequenced by immunoSEQ multiplex PCR; TCRdb stores in-frame clones only, minus some. For V, J and clone size, that table is used; D and trimming come from the DNA. The sample has approximately 59,000 clones; about 90% are singletons.

This receptor was obtained from a human donor in a cohort sampled during active COVID-19. The source material was peripheral blood. J is TRBJ2-7 and V is TRBV19, with 7 bases matching TRBD1. The CDR3 DNA is TGTGCCAGTAGTATAGTTCCGGGACAGCGGTCGTACGAGCAGTACTTC. Protein: CASSIVPGQRSYEQYF.